Listed below are T cell receptor beta chains from one sample, sequenced in a study of early T cells in non-severe SARS-CoV-2 infection. TCRdb reprocessed the 5' RACE reads with MiXCR, giving one entry per CDR3 protein. The sample holds approximately 30,000 distinct CDR3 sequences, about 6% seen once. Sequenced sample: whole blood. The receptors were gathered from an adult who was a healthcare worker with PCR-confirmed SARS-CoV-2 infection or an uninfected control (not recorded which). Each CDR3 is given with its conserved first and last residue. A D gene is named only where the DNA matches it firmly. Only some rows state a clone size, as once, few, many or a class for expanded clones.

TGTGCCAGCTCACCGCAACAGGGGGGGAACACTGAAGCTTTCTTT,CASSPQQGGNTEAFF,TRBJ1-1,15,-,TRBV18,TRBD1
TGTGCCAGCAGTGCCCAGACACATTCACCCCTCCACTTT,CASSAQTHSPLHF,TRBJ1-6,13,many,TRBV2,-
TGTGCCAGCAGTTCCACAGTGAATTCACCCCTCCACTTT,CASSSTVNSPLHF,TRBJ1-6,13,-,TRBV12-3/TRBV12-4,-
TGTGCCAGCAGCGTAGTCGGAGAACAAGAGACCCAGTACTTC,CASSVVGEQETQYF,TRBJ2-5,14,-,TRBV9,-
TGTGCCAGCAGACACCAAAGGGATACGCAGTATTTT,CASRHQRDTQYF,TRBJ2-3,12,many,TRBV6-2/TRBV6-3,-
TGTGCCAGCAGCTTAAGGTCAGCAGATACGCAGTATTTT,CASSLRSADTQYF,TRBJ2-3,13,many,TRBV13,-
TGTGCCAGCAACGACAGGGGAAGCAATCAGCCCCAGCATTTT,CASNDRGSNQPQHF,TRBJ1-5,14,-,TRBV6-2/TRBV6-3,TRBD1
TGTGCCAGCAGTTTCGACACGAGGAACACTGAAGCTTTCTTT,CASSFDTRNTEAFF,TRBJ1-1,14,few,TRBV7-2,-
TGTGCTAGCGGGGGGTACGAGCAGTACTTC,CASGGYEQYF,TRBJ2-7,10,medium-sized,TRBV12-5,TRBD2
TGCGCCAGCAGGATGGGGCTCCCCTACAATGAGCAGTTCTTC,CASRMGLPYNEQFF,TRBJ2-1,14,many,TRBV5-1,-
TGTGCCAGCAGCCGGTACCGAGCGGGGGGACGAGAGACCCAGTACTTC,CASSRYRAGGRETQYF,TRBJ2-5,16,-,TRBV14,TRBD2
TGTGCCAGCTCACGGCCCGGGGAGCTGTTTTTT,CASSRPGELFF,TRBJ2-2,11,many,TRBV18,-
TGTGCCAGCAGTTTCACAGGGATTCATGAGCAGTTCTTC,CASSFTGIHEQFF,TRBJ2-1,13,few,TRBV27,-
TGTGCCAGCAGTCTCGGGCCCTACTACGAGCAGTACTTC,CASSLGPYYEQYF,TRBJ2-7,13,many,TRBV12-3/TRBV12-4,-
TGTGCCAGCAGCCCCCAGACAGGGGGAGGCAATCAGCCCCAGCATTTT,CASSPQTGGGNQPQHF,TRBJ1-5,16,many,TRBV7-8,TRBD1
TGTGCCAGCAGTGAAAGAGGGGACTCCTACAATGAGCAGTTCTTC,CASSERGDSYNEQFF,TRBJ2-1,15,many,TRBV6-1,-
TGTGCCAGCAGGACAGCCTTGCGCACAGATACGCAGTATTTT,CASRTALRTDTQYF,TRBJ2-3,14,many,TRBV12-3/TRBV12-4,-
TGTGCCAGCAGCTTAGGGGTTGCGGGGGATACGCAGTATTTT,CASSLGVAGDTQYF,TRBJ2-3,14,medium-sized,TRBV7-9,-
TGTGCCAGCAGCTTAGAAAGCAGGGAGGGCTACGAGCAGTACTTC,CASSLESREGYEQYF,TRBJ2-7,15,many,TRBV7-8,TRBD2
TGCGCCAGCAGCTCCAAGGGACAGGGGGACGGCTACACCTTC,CASSSKGQGDGYTF,TRBJ1-2,14,many,TRBV5-1,TRBD1
TGTGCCTGGAGTGTACCAGGGGGTGGCTACACCTTC,CAWSVPGGGYTF,TRBJ1-2,12,many,TRBV30,TRBD1
TGTGCCAGCAGAGAGGGCCAGGGAACCAATTCACCCCTCCACTTT,CASREGQGTNSPLHF,TRBJ1-6,15,-,TRBV12-3/TRBV12-4,-
TGTGCCACCAGCGGGGGACAGGGGGTATATGGCTACACCTTC,CATSGGQGVYGYTF,TRBJ1-2,14,many,TRBV15,TRBD1
TGTGCCTGGAGTATGAGGGACAGGTTCACCGGGGAGCTGTTTTTT,CAWSMRDRFTGELFF,TRBJ2-2,15,many,TRBV30,TRBD1
TGTGCCAGCAGTCCCTGGGGACAGGGGGCTAAAGATACGCAGTATTTT,CASSPWGQGAKDTQYF,TRBJ2-3,16,many,TRBV2,TRBD1
TGTGCCAGCAGTTCCTCCCGCGACACAGATACGCAGTATTTT,CASSSSRDTDTQYF,TRBJ2-3,14,many,TRBV27,-
TGTGCCAGCAGCACCACCACAGGGTTTCTCGAGCAGTACTTC,CASSTTTGFLEQYF,TRBJ2-7,14,many,TRBV11-2,-
TGTGCCAGCAGCTTAACAGCTGAAAACACCATATATTTT,CASSLTAENTIYF,TRBJ1-3,13,many,TRBV5-8,-
TGTGCCAGCAGCCCACCAGCCCCACACGAAGAGACCCAGTACTTC,CASSPPAPHEETQYF,TRBJ2-5,15,many,TRBV7-9,-
TGTGCCACCAGTGATTTGCAGGCGGGGATCACAGATACGCAGTATTTT,CATSDLQAGITDTQYF,TRBJ2-3,16,-,TRBV24-1,-
TGTGCCATCAGCCCGGGACTAGCGGCAGATACGCAGTATTTT,CAISPGLAADTQYF,TRBJ2-3,14,-,TRBV10-3,TRBD2
TGTGCCAGTAGCCCGGACAGGGTTCAGCCCCAGCATTTT,CASSPDRVQPQHF,TRBJ1-5,13,many,TRBV19,TRBD1
TGCAGTGCTAGAGTGGGGAGGACAGGAGCCGGCTATGGCTACACCTTC,CSARVGRTGAGYGYTF,TRBJ1-2,16,many,TRBV20-1,TRBD1
TGTGCCAGCTCCCCTACGGATGAGCAGTTCTTC,CASSPTDEQFF,TRBJ2-1,11,many,TRBV18,-
TGTGCCAGCAGTCTGACAGGGGAATTTTTCAGCAATCAGCCCCAGCATTTT,CASSLTGEFFSNQPQHF,TRBJ1-5,17,many,TRBV6-1,TRBD1
TGTGCCATCAGTGAAGAACCCCGGGACATCTGGTACCAAGAGACCCAGTACTTC,CAISEEPRDIWYQETQYF,TRBJ2-5,18,-,TRBV10-3,-
TGTGCCAACTGTAATCGGGACGGGAGGGCTAACGAGCAGTACTTC,CANCNRDGRANEQYF,TRBJ2-7,15,many,TRBV21-1,-
TGTGCCACTTTGTTAGGGGACGAGCAGTACTTC,CATLLGDEQYF,TRBJ2-7,11,many,TRBV28,-
TGTGCCAGCAGTCCTCTAGTCGGGGTTAACACCGGGGAGCTGTTTTTT,CASSPLVGVNTGELFF,TRBJ2-2,16,few,TRBV28,-
TGTGCCAGCAGCTTGTGGGACAGGACAAACAATGAGCAGTTCTTC,CASSLWDRTNNEQFF,TRBJ2-1,15,many,TRBV5-4,TRBD1
TGTGCCAGCAGTCCCGGACTAGCGGGAACCACAGATACGCAGTATTTT,CASSPGLAGTTDTQYF,TRBJ2-3,16,-,TRBV27,TRBD2
TGTGCCAGCAGCACGCCCCCCGGGACTAGCGGGAGGGCCAGGTACAATGAGCAGTTCTTC,CASSTPPGTSGRARYNEQFF,TRBJ2-1,20,many,TRBV11-2,TRBD2
TGTGCCAGCAGCTCCGGACAGGGGGCGGGTTACAATGAGCAGTTCTTC,CASSSGQGAGYNEQFF,TRBJ2-1,16,few,TRBV5-6,TRBD1
TGCAGTGCGATAGCCCCCCCTGGCGCGGAAGCTTTCTTT,CSAIAPPGAEAFF,TRBJ1-1,13,many,TRBV20-1,-
TGTGCCAGCAGCTTTGGGAAGACAGCCTATGGCTACACCTTC,CASSFGKTAYGYTF,TRBJ1-2,14,many,TRBV5-5,-
TGTGCCAGCAGTTCCCCAAGATACGGCAAAAACATTCAGTACTTC,CASSSPRYGKNIQYF,TRBJ2-4,15,many,TRBV6-2/TRBV6-3,-
TGTGCCAGCAGCTTAGGGAGTTATAATTCACCCCTCCACTTT,CASSLGSYNSPLHF,TRBJ1-6,14,many,TRBV7-2,-
TGTGCCAGCAGCTTAAATAGCGGAACCACCCTAGGGACCCAGTACTTC,CASSLNSGTTLGTQYF,TRBJ2-5,16,-,TRBV7-2,-
TGTGCCAGCAGCTTGCGGGGGGGCTACAATGAGCAGTTCTTC,CASSLRGGYNEQFF,TRBJ2-1,14,many,TRBV7-3,TRBD2
TGTGCCATGGGGAAGTCATACAATGAGCAGTTCTTC,CAMGKSYNEQFF,TRBJ2-1,12,many,TRBV10-3,-
TGTGCCAGCAGCTTCGGGACTGGCTACACCTTC,CASSFGTGYTF,TRBJ1-2,11,many,TRBV7-9,-
TGCGCCAGCAGTGAGACACTAGCGGGGACCCAAGAGACCCAGTACTTC,CASSETLAGTQETQYF,TRBJ2-5,16,-,TRBV10-2,TRBD2